This TCR beta chain appears in the sequencing data of a study of T cell repertoires in cytomegalovirus infection. Turning to this clonotype: Its target is not known.

In TCRdb, the reads were re-called with MiXCR into one record per CDR3 protein. The sample holds some 500,000 distinct CDR3 sequences, 30% to 40% seen once. This TCR was sampled from a human donor in good health (CMV status not recorded). Some clones in this sample may be carry-over from other donors' samples. The source material was cultured PBMCs, sampled from culture after CMV antigen stimulation.

CDR3 sequence reads: CASSPTAYQETQYF. CDR3 nucleotides: TGTGCCAGCAGTCCTACAGCGTACCAAGAGACCCAGTACTTC. The rearrangement uses TRBV6-2 or TRBV6-3 and TRBJ2-5; D is undetermined. Trimming cost V 5 bases and J 0 bases, with 10 bases left between them. The CDR3 is 14 residues long. Per germline, CDR1 MNHEY and CDR2 SVGEGT.